This TCR beta chain was documented in a study of T cells after yellow fever vaccination. Whole-study findings and limits: Abundant clonotypes from the bulk population could contaminate FACS-sorted repertoires.

V lost 5 bases and J 1 base, leaving 14 bases between the germline ends. CDR1 and CDR2 (germline): SEHNR, FQNEAQ (reference sequence). The CDR3 length is 15 residues. Turning to this clonotype: The antigen is undetermined.

Each CDR3 protein is one row after TCRdb ran MiXCR on the 5' RACE reads. The data contain 250,000 to 300,000 distinct CDR3 sequences, approximately 5.2% of them singletons. This specimen consisted of CD4+ T cells sorted from PBMCs, obtained on the day of the yellow fever booster vaccination. The V call is TRBV7-9, the J call TRBJ1-1; D not certain. The receptor comes from a young man who received the YFV17D yellow fever vaccine. Here the CDR3 DNA reads TGTGCCAGCAGCGGGCGCTATTCAGGGAACACTGAAGCTTTCTTT. Translated: CASSGRYSGNTEAFF.